The next 9 T cell receptor beta chains were all read from a single sample in a study of beta chain features in type 1 diabetes. cDNA synthesis used the whole RNA isolate, giving expressed TCRB sequences. Measured with immunoSEQ multiplex PCR; TCRdb has only the in-frame clones, and not every one. The data show about 900,000 clones, with roughly 15% seen just once and 0.02% to 0.025% held by the top ten. Source material: naive CD4+ T cells from blood. The receptors derive from a woman aged 18-29 years in good health.

The chain joins TRBV4-1 to TRBJ2-7; D perhaps matches TRBD1 (5 bases). The V gene's germline CDR1 is MGHRA and CDR2 YSYEKL. The CDR3 extends over 13 amino acids. Trimming pared 1 base from V and 6 bases from J, leaving 10 bases between. The CDR3 nucleotides read TGCGCCAGCAGCCAAGTAAAGGGGCTCGAGCAGTACTTC. Residues: CASSQVKGLEQYF.

This clone has only a few counts. Here the CDR3 reads CASNAQGMYEQYF. The CDR3 nucleotides read TGTGCCAGTAATGCACAGGGTATGTACGAGCAGTACTTC. The gene calls are TRBV28 and TRBJ2-7, with D possibly matching TRBD1 (6 bases). Trimming removed 9 bases at V and 4 bases at J, with 16 bases between. This CDR3 comprises 13 residues. Germline lookup yields CDR1 MDHEN and CDR2 SYDVKM.

The V and J genes are TRBV18 and TRBJ2-6; D could derive from TRBD1 or TRBD2 (6 bases each). CDR1 is KGHSH, CDR2 LQKENI, per germline. V dropped 4 bases and J dropped 2 bases, with 18 bases sitting between them. The CDR3 sequence is 18 residues long. This CDR3 reads CASSRTPVGGPGANVLTF. Written as DNA, the CDR3 is TGTGCCAGCTCACGTACGCCAGTGGGGGGCCCTGGGGCCAACGTCCTGACTTTC.

The J gene is TRBJ1-1, the V gene TRBV15, with a tentative D call TRBD1 (5 bases). The CDR3 length is 15 residues. Trimming cost V 3 bases and J 1 base, with 12 bases left between them. Per germline, CDR1 LNHNV and CDR2 YYDKDF (reference sequence). The CDR3 sequence is CATSSPSGGNTEAFF. The CDR3 nucleotides read TGTGCCACCAGCAGCCCCTCCGGGGGGAACACTGAAGCTTTCTTT.

The V call is TRBV7-2, the J call TRBJ2-7; 8 bases map to TRBD2. This CDR3 comprises 15 residues. The V and J ends lost 1 base and 1 base, in that order; junction bases with no gene match: 3. Germline CDR1 is SGHTA and CDR2 is FQGNSA. The CDR3 here is CASSLGTSKSYEQYF. The DNA of the CDR3 is TGTGCCAGCAGCTTAGGGACTAGCAAGTCCTACGAGCAGTACTTC.

Regarding this clone: This specimen includes other DNA sequences encoding the same CDR3. The CDR3 sequence is CASSFGTASYYNEQFF. CDR3 in DNA: TGCGCCAGCAGCTTTGGCACCGCGAGCTACTACAATGAGCAGTTCTTC. The chain combines TRBV5-1 with TRBJ2-1; no clear D. The CDR3 sequence is 16 residues long. The germline CDR1 and CDR2 sequences are SGHRS and YFSETQ. The V and J ends lost 2 bases and 3 bases respectively, with 15 bases between them.

V gene TRBV4-3 combines with J gene TRBJ2-7; 7 bases are shared with TRBD1. The CDR3 extends over 15 amino acids. Germline V gene sequence: CDR1 LGHNA, CDR2 YSLEER. V was pared by 1 base and J by 3 bases, with 6 bases of the junction left unmatched. CDR3 protein: CASSQVQGPLYEQYF. CDR3 sequence (DNA): TGCGCCAGCAGCCAAGTACAGGGGCCCCTCTACGAGCAGTACTTC.

V usage is TRBV5-6 and J usage is TRBJ2-7, with D hard to call. Germline V gives CDR1 SGHDT, CDR2 YYEEEE. The V end lost 3 bases, the J end lost 3 bases, and 10 bases lay between the germline ends. The CDR3 is 13 amino acids. The CDR3 DNA reads as TGTGCCAGCAGCTCCCTCGGCTTCTACGAGCAGTACTTC. Residues: CASSSLGFYEQYF.

The V call is TRBV21-1, the J call TRBJ1-5; no check of the table's D call, TRBD1, against the DNA was made. TRBV21-1 is a pseudogene. The CDR3 loop spans 17 amino acids. Here the CDR3 reads CASSKARTGFPCQPQHF. The CDR3 nucleotides read TGTGCCAGCAGCAAAGCGCGGACAGGGTTTCCGTGTCAGCCCCAGCATTTT.